What follows are 19 T cell receptor beta chains derived from one specimen sequenced in a study of cytomegalovirus exposure and HLA in healthy donors. The PCR had 60 Vbeta and 13 Jbeta primers. Profiling relied on immunoSEQ multiplex PCR, and the TCRdb table lists in-frame clones only, not all of them. This sample carries some 150,000 clones, around 75% of them seen once, and the ten largest clones take roughly 3.6%. Sample: PBMCs. The receptors originated from a human donor in good health.

The rearrangement joins TRBV11-3 to TRBJ2-6; D gene uncertain. Trimming left V 5 bases short and J 4 bases short, with 6 bases between. The germline gives CDR1 SGHNT, CDR2 YENEEA. This CDR3 has 13 residues. This CDR3 is CASSLTGANVLTF. DNA of the CDR3: TGTGCCAGCAGCCTAACCGGGGCCAACGTCCTGACTTTC.

The chain joins TRBV27 to TRBJ2-1; D possibly corresponds to TRBD2 (5 bases). CDR3 size: 13 residues. V lost 4 bases and J lost 6, with 10 bases in between. The germline CDR1 and CDR2 sequences are MNHEY and SMNVEV (reference sequence). The chain's CDR3 is CASSSTSSNEQFF. The CDR3 DNA is TGTGCCAGCAGTTCCACTAGTAGCAATGAGCAGTTCTTC.

The rearrangement links TRBV5-4 to TRBJ2-7, with 10 bases aligning to TRBD2. V lost 0 bases, J lost 4 bases, and 4 bases stayed unmatched. This CDR3 contains 15 residues. Germline values: CDR1 SGHNT, CDR2 YYREEE (reference sequence). CDR3 in amino acids: CASSLAGLAEYEQYF. In nucleotides, the CDR3 is TGTGCCAGCAGCTTGGCAGGACTAGCGGAATACGAGCAGTACTTC.

The V call is TRBV6-1, the J call TRBJ2-7; possible D gene TRBD1, 8 bases. The germline V gene has CDR1 MNHNS and CDR2 SASEGT. This CDR3 is 14 amino acids long. The V end lost 5 bases, the J end lost 4 bases, and 15 bases lay between the germline ends. The DNA for the CDR3 is TGTGCCAGCAGTAACAGGGGGGGTTTTTACGAGCAGTACTTC. Amino acids: CASSNRGGFYEQYF.

This chain links TRBV5-1 with TRBJ2-7; TRBD1 agrees at 8 bases. After removal of 0 bases from V and 3 bases from J, the junction contained 5 bases not matched to a gene. The germline V gene has CDR1 SGHRS and CDR2 YFSETQ. CDR3 length: 15 amino acids. CDR3 DNA sequence: TGCGCCAGCAGCTTGGTACAGGGGGTTTTCTACGAGCAGTACTTC. Its translation: CASSLVQGVFYEQYF.

This chain links TRBV28 with TRBJ1-4; 7 nucleotides line up with TRBD1. V shed 2 bases and J 8 bases; nucleotides not matched to a gene: 14. The germline gives CDR1 MDHEN, CDR2 SYDVKM. This CDR3 spans 17 amino acids. The CDR3 DNA is TGTGCCAGCAGTTTAGGAGTATCAGGGGGTATTTCGGAAAAACTGTTTTTT. This codes for CASSLGVSGGISEKLFF.

Sample share makes this clone medium-sized. This CDR3 is also generated by other DNA sequences in the sample. This chain joins TRBV28 and TRBJ1-1, with 8 nucleotides matching TRBD1. CDR1 and CDR2 from the germline V gene are MDHEN and SYDVKM. This CDR3 contains 13 residues. With V trimmed by 6 bases and J by 4 bases, 4 bases remained unmatched. The CDR3 loop reads CASRHTGGTEAFF. The DNA for the CDR3 is TGTGCCAGCAGGCACACAGGGGGCACTGAAGCTTTCTTT.

This chain links TRBV5-5 with TRBJ2-7; TRBD1 matches 9 bases. The J segment lost 5 bases and the V segment lost 0 bases, leaving 6 bases of the junction unmatched. CDR3 size: 15 residues. The V gene's germline CDR1 is SGHKS and CDR2 YYEKEE (reference sequence). The CDR3 reads CASSLAQGAVHEQYF. The CDR3 DNA sequence: TGTGCCAGCAGCTTGGCACAGGGGGCGGTCCACGAGCAGTACTTC.

The chain uses TRBV28 and TRBJ2-2; TRBD1 matches at 8 bases. Trimming removed 5 bases from V and 5 bases from J; junction bases left unmatched: 16. The germline CDR1 and CDR2 sequences are MDHEN and SYDVKM. The CDR3 contains 18 residues. In DNA form, the CDR3 reads TGTGCCAGCAGTGCGCGCCGACGGACAGGGTGGAAGACCGGGGAGCTGTTTTTT. It specifies CASSARRRTGWKTGELFF.

The chain joins TRBV15 to TRBJ1-1, with D possibly matching TRBD1 (5 bases). Germline CDR1 LNHNV, CDR2 YYDKDF (reference sequence). Trimming took off 3 bases at V and 0 bases at J, with 11 bases between the two ends. The length of the CDR3 is 15 residues. The CDR3 is CATSRDTGVNTEAFF. The DNA of the CDR3 is TGTGCCACCAGCAGGGATACAGGAGTGAACACTGAAGCTTTCTTT.

This clone was found once. The chain couples TRBV19 to TRBJ1-5; TRBD1 matches at 7 bases. The V gene end was trimmed by 7 bases and the J gene end by 1 base; junction bases not matched to a gene: 7. Germline values: CDR1 LNHDA, CDR2 SQIVND (reference sequence). The CDR3 has 15 residues. CDR3 in DNA: TGTGCCAGTAAAACCACAGGGGTCAGCAATCAGCCCCAGCATTTT. Its translation: CASKTTGVSNQPQHF.

The V call is TRBV28, the J call TRBJ2-1; 13 nucleotides line up with TRBD2. CDR1 MDHEN and CDR2 SYDVKM come from the germline V gene. The ends lost 5 bases at V and 4 bases at J; junction bases unmatched: 2. CDR3 length equals 15 residues. The CDR3 loop reads CASSPGLAGYNEQFF. The CDR3 coding sequence is TGTGCCAGCAGTCCGGGACTAGCGGGATACAATGAGCAGTTCTTC.

The CDR3 region is CASGAMRDSNQPQHF. The CDR3 nucleotides read TGTGCCAGCGGAGCGATGCGGGACAGCAATCAGCCCCAGCATTTT. The rearrangement links TRBV2 to TRBJ1-5; tentatively, D is TRBD1 (5 bases). CDR3 size: 15 residues. Trimming shortened V by 8 bases and J by 1 base, and 15 bases separated the two germline ends. Germline CDR1 SNHLY, CDR2 FYNNEI.

This chain connects TRBV19 to TRBJ2-2; unclear D gene. In germline, CDR1 is LNHDA, CDR2 SQIVND (reference sequence). Trimming took 3 bases from V and 4 from J, leaving 18 bases between them. The CDR3 spans 17 residues. The CDR3 sequence is CASSIFAPQERTGELFF. The DNA of the CDR3 is TGTGCCAGTAGTATCTTTGCCCCACAAGAACGCACCGGGGAGCTGTTTTTT.

Here the CDR3 DNA reads TGCGCCAGCAGCCAAGATAGACAGAGCAATCAGCCCCAGCATTTT. Translating it yields CASSQDRQSNQPQHF. This chain joins TRBV4-3 and TRBJ1-5; the D gene is possibly TRBD1 (5 bases). CDR1 and CDR2 from the germline V gene are LGHNA and YSLEER. V dropped 0 bases and J dropped 1 base, with 7 bases sitting between them. The CDR3 has 15 residues.

The gene calls are TRBV19 and TRBJ2-4, with TRBD1 identical over 7 bases. Germline lookup yields CDR1 LNHDA and CDR2 SQIVND (reference sequence). Germline trimming cut 1 base from V and 8 bases from J; bases unmatched to any gene: 5. The CDR3 sequence is 14 residues long. The CDR3 region has the DNA TGTGCCAGTAGTATAGTAGGGGGCTTGGACATTCAGTACTTC. Protein sequence: CASSIVGGLDIQYF.

This chain uses TRBV6-5 with TRBJ1-2; TRBD1 matches at 7 bases. J lost 3 bases, V lost 2 bases, and 6 bases had no gene match. Germline CDR1 is MNHEY and CDR2 is SVGAGI. The CDR3 is made up of 15 amino acids. The CDR3, as DNA: TGTGCCAGCAGTTACGAAGGGGGCTACCACTATGGCTACACCTTC. It encodes CASSYEGGYHYGYTF.

The genes are TRBV5-1 and TRBJ1-1; weak D call: TRBD1 (6 bases). With 4 bases removed from V and 3 bases from J, the gap between germline ends came to 19 bases. This CDR3 spans 16 amino acids. CDR1 SGHRS and CDR2 YFSETQ come from the germline V gene. This chain's CDR3 is CASSGITGFGDTEAFF. The CDR3 DNA sequence: TGCGCCAGCAGCGGAATTACAGGGTTTGGGGACACTGAAGCTTTCTTT.

The sample holds one count of this clone. The chain uses TRBV6-5 and TRBJ2-5; D unresolved. Looked up from germline, CDR1 is MNHEY and CDR2 is SVGAGI. Trimming shortened V by 2 bases and J by 6 bases, and 13 bases separated the two germline ends. This CDR3 is 14 amino acids long. This CDR3 reads CASSYDWVEKTQYF. The CDR3 nucleotides are TGTGCCAGCAGTTACGACTGGGTGGAGAAGACCCAGTACTTC.